This TCR beta chain was captured in a study of a mutant IDH1 vaccine in newly diagnosed glioma (dated by TCRdb to the early 2020s). For context, the study as a whole: In the chemotherapy-containing groups, vaccination started alongside temozolomide cycles, whereas in patients who had radiotherapy alone it started 4-6 weeks after radiotherapy. Prior to enrollment, standard therapy consisting of radiotherapy alone, temozolomide alone, or radiochemotherapy with temozolomide had been administered to patients, with the combination being received by most patients. Of the 25 to 40 treated patients, approximately 60% were male and approximately 40% were female, and the mean age was around 40 years. The week-35 safety follow-up took place at visit V12, and the week-47 end of study took place at visit V13. Longitudinal TCRB deep sequencing was done for fewer than 30 treated patients, wherever samples were available for exploratory analyses. Peripheral blood was drawn at six visits: V03 (baseline), V05, V07, V10, V12 and V13.

The time point label of this sample denotes: week 35, safety follow-up. A 20-mer mutant IDH1 peptide at 300 micrograms in Montanide made up each vaccine dose, which was injected subcutaneously together with topical imiquimod. Patients received eight vaccinations in weeks 1, 3, 5, 7, 11, 15, 19 and 23, corresponding to visits V03 through V10. The donors had newly diagnosed IDH1-mutant astrocytomas of WHO grade 3 or 4 that showed loss of nuclear ATRX. The samples were drawn from NOA16, a multicentre, single-arm, open-label phase I trial in Germany that tested a mutant IDH1 peptide vaccine in humans for the first time. Genomic DNA for TCRB sequencing was extracted from EDTA blood using the DNeasy Blood and Tissue Kit. Broader findings and caveats from the paper: Immune responses induced by the vaccine were seen in approximately 93% of patients across multiple MHC alleles. PBMC samples for TCRB deep sequencing were selected based on availability. No apparent relationship was observed between pseudoprogression and alterations in the top peripheral T cell clonotypes detected by TCRB sequencing. According to the authors, sample limitations meant that analyses of patient blood samples could not be reproduced.

V gives up 2 bases and J gives up 2 bases, and the segment between their germline ends measures 10 bases. The cysteine opens and the phenylalanine closes a CDR3 of 14 amino acids. Only the CDR3 DNA is retained, 42 bases long and in frame from the first base. Reading the germline V gene gives CDR1 SGHRS and CDR2 YFSETQ. Library method: the immunoSEQ multiplex PCR assay. Rearranged TCR beta chain sequences were amplified with the hsTCRB Kit following the manufacturer's protocol. Sequencing of TCRB libraries was carried out on an Illumina MiSeq. The study's own analysis went as follows. The proprietary platform of the kit vendor was used for demultiplexing, trimming and gene mapping. Here the immuneACCESS table is served through TCRdb, limited to in-frame sequences with V and J called. Missing clones are a known gap in these copies; in checked studies unresolved V genes cover under half, and the rest lacks a known reason. V, J and clone size are taken as reported in that table, and D and trimming were inferred from the DNA itself. The sample table lists 25,000 to 30,000 clones, more than 65% of them with a count of one. The top ten clones comprise about 7.9% of the sample.

With regard to this clone: It has no known antigen specificity. Per-base quality was not reported, and no clone a single base away is much larger than it.

The chain uses TRBV5-1 and TRBJ2-5; tentative D gene TRBD1, with 5 bases matching. The sequence derives from a man in his fifties or sixties with glioma. The specimen comprised PBMCs, sampled from a glioma patient whose treatment included an IDH1 peptide vaccine. The CDR3 protein sequence reads: CASSFDSLQETQYF. The DNA sequence reads TGCGCCAGCAGCTTCGACAGTCTACAAGAGACCCAGTACTTC.